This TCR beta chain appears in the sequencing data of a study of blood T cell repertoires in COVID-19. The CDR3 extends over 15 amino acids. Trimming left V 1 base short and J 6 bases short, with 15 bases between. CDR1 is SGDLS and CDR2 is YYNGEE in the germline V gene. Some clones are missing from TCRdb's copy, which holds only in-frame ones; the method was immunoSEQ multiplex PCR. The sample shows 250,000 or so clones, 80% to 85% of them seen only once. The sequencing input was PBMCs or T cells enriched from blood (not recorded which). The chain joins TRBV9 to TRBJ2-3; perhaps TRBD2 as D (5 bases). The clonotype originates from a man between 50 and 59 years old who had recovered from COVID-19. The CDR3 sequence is CASSVLSRTSDTQYF. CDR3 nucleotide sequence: TGTGCCAGCAGCGTATTGTCGCGGACTTCGGATACGCAGTATTTT.